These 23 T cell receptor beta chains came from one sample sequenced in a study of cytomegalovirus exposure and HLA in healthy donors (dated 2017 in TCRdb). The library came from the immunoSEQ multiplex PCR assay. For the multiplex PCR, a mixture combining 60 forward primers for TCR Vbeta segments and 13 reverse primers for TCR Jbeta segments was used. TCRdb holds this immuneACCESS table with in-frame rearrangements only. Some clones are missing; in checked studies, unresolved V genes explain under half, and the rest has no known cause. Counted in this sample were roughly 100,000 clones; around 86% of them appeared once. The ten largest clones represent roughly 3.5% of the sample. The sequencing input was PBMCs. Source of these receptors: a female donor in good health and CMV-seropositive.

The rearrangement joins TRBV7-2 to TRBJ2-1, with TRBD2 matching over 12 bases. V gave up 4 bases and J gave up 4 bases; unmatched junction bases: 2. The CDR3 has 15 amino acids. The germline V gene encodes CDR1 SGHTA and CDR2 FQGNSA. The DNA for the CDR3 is TGTGCCAGCAGCTCACTAGCGGGGGGATACAATGAGCAGTTCTTC. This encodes CASSSLAGGYNEQFF.

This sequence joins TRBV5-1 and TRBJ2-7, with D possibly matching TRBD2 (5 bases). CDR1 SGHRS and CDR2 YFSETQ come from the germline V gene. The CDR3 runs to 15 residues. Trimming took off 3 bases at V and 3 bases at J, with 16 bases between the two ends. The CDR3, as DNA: TGCGCCAGCAGCTCCGGAGGCCGGAAACTCTACGAGCAGTACTTC. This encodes CASSSGGRKLYEQYF.

CDR3 in DNA: TGTGCCAGTAGAAAACAGGGGGAGTACGGTGGCTACACCTTC. Translated, it gives CASRKQGEYGGYTF. The V and J genes are TRBV19 and TRBJ1-2, with 8 bases lining up with TRBD1. This CDR3 region has 14 residues. V lost 6 bases to trimming and J lost 7 bases; unmatched junction nucleotides: 10. Germline V gene lookup returns CDR1 LNHDA and CDR2 SQIVND (reference sequence).

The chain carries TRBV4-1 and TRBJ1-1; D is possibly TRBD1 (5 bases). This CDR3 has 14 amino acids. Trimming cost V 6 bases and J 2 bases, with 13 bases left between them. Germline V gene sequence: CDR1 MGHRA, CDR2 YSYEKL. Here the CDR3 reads CASSYRSGNTEAFF. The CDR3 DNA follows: TGCGCCAGCAGTTACAGGTCTGGTAACACTGAAGCTTTCTTT.

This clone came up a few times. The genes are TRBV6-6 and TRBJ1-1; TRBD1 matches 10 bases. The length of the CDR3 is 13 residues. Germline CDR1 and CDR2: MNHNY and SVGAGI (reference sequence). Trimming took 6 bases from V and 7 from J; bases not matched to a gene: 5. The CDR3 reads CASRGQGPDEAFF. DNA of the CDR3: TGTGCCAGCAGGGGACAGGGGCCCGATGAAGCTTTCTTT.

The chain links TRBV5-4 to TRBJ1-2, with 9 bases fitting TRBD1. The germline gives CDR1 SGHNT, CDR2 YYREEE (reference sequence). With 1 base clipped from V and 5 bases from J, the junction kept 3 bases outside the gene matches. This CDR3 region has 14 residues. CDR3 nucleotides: TGTGCCAGCAGCTTGACCGGGACAGGGTATGGCTACACCTTC. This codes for CASSLTGTGYGYTF. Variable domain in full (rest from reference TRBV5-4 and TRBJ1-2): ETGVTQSPTHLIKTRGQQVTLRCSSQSGHNTVSWYQQALGQGPQFIFQYYREEENGRGNFPPRFSGLQFPNYSSELNVNALELDDSALYLCASSLTGTGYGYTFGSGTRLTVV.

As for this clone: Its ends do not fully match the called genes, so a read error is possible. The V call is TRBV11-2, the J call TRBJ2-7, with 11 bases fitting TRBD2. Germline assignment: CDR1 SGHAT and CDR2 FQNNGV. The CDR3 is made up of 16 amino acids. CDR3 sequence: CASGLDPRLAGTEQYF. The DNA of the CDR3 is TGTGCCAGCGGCTTAGACCCCCGACTAGCGGGAACCGAGCAGTACTTC.

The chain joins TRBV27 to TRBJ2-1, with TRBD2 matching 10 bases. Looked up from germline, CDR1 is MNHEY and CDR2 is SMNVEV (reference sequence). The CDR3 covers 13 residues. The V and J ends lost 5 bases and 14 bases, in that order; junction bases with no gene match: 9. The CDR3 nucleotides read TGTGCCAGCAGTGCCCCCCCTAGCGGGAGAAAGTTCTTC. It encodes CASSAPPSGRKFF.

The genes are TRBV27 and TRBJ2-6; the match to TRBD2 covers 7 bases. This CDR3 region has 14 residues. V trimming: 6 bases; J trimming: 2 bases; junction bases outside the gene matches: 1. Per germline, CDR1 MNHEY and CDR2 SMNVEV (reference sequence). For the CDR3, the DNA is TGTGCCAGCAGGGGGGGGACTGGGGCCAACGTCCTGACTTTC. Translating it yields CASRGGTGANVLTF.

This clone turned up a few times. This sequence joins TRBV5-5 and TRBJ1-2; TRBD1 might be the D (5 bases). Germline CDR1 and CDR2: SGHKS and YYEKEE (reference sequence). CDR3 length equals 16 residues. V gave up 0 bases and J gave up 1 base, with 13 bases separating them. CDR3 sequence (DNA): TGTGCCAGCAGCTTGGTGGCGCCAGGGCTTAACTATGGCTACACCTTC. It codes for CASSLVAPGLNYGYTF.

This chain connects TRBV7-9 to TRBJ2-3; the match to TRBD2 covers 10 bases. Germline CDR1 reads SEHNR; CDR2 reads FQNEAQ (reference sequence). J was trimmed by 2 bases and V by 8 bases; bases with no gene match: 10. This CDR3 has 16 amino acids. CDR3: CASGVRLAGLTDTQYF. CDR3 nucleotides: TGTGCCAGCGGAGTCCGACTAGCGGGCCTCACAGATACGCAGTATTTT.

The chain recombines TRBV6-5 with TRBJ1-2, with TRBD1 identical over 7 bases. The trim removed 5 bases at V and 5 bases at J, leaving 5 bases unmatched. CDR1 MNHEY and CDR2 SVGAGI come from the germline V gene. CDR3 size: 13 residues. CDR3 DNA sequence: TGTGCCAGCAGTCACCCAGGGGGTTATGGCTACACCTTC. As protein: CASSHPGGYGYTF.

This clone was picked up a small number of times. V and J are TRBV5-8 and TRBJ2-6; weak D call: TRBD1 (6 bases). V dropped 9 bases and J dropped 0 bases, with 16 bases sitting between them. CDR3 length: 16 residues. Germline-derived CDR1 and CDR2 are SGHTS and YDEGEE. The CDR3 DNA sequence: TGTGCCATACAGACAGGCCAGAACTCTGGGGCCAACGTCCTGACTTTC. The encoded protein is CAIQTGQNSGANVLTF.

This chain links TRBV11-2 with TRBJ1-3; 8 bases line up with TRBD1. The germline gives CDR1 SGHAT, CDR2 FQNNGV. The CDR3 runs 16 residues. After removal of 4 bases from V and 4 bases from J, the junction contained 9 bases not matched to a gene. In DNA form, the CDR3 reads TGTGCCAGCAGCTCGCGAGAGGACAGGGCCGGAAACACCATATATTTT. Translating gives CASSSREDRAGNTIYF.

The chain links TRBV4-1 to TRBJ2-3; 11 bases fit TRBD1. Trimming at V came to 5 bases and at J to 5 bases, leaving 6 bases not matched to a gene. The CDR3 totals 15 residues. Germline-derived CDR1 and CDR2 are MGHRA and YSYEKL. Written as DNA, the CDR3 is TGCGCCAGCAGCTCGGACAGGGGGCTTAAAGATACGCAGTATTTT. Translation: CASSSDRGLKDTQYF.

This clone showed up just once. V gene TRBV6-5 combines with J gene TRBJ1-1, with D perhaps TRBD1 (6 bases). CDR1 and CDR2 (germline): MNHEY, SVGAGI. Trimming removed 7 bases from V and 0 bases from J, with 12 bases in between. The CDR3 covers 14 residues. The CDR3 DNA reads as TGTGCCAGCACGGTTTGGACAGTGAACACTGAAGCTTTCTTT. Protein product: CASTVWTVNTEAFF.

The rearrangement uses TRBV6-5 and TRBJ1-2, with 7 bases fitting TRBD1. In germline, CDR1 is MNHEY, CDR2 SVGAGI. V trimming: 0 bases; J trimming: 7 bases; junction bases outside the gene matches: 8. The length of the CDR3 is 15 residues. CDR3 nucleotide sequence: TGTGCCAGCAGTTACTCTGAGACAGGGTCGCCTGGCTACACCTTC. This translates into CASSYSETGSPGYTF.

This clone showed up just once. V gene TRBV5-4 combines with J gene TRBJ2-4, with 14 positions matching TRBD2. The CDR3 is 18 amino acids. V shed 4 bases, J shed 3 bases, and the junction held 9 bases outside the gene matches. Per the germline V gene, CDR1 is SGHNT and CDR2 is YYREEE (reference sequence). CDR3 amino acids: CASSIGLAGGRGKNIQYF. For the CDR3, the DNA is TGTGCCAGCAGCATCGGACTAGCGGGGGGTAGGGGCAAAAACATTCAGTACTTC.

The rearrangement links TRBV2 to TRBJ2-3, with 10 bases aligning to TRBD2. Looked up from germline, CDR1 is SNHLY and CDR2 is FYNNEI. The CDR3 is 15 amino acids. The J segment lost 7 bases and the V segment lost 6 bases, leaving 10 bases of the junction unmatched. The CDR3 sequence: CASRLKGTSVNTQYF. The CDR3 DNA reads TGTGCCAGCAGACTAAAGGGGACTAGCGTTAATACGCAGTATTTT.

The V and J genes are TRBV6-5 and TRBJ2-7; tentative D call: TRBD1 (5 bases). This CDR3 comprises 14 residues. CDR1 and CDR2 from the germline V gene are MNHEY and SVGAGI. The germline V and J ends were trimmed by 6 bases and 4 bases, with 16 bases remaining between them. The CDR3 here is CASRPQGVNYEQYF. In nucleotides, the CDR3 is TGTGCCAGCAGGCCCCAGGGTGTCAATTACGAGCAGTACTTC.

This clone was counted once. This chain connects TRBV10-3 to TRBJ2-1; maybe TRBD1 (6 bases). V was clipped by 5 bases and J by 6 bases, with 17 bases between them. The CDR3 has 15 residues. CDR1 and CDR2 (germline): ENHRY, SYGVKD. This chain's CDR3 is CAISPGQPRGNEQFF. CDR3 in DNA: TGTGCCATCAGTCCTGGACAGCCTCGGGGCAATGAGCAGTTCTTC.

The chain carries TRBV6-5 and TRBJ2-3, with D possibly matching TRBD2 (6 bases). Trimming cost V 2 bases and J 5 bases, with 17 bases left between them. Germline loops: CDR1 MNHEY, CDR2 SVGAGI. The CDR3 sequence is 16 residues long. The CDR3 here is CASSYPPGGGRDTQYF. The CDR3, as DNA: TGTGCCAGCAGTTACCCCCCTGGGGGAGGAAGAGATACGCAGTATTTT.

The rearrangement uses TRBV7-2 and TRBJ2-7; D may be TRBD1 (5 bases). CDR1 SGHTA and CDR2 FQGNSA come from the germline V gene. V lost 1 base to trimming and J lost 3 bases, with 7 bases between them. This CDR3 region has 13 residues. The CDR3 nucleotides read TGTGCCAGCAGCTTAGTGACAGACTACGAGCAGTACTTC. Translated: CASSLVTDYEQYF. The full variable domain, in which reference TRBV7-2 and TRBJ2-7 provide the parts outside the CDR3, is GAGVSQSPSNKVTEKGKDVELRCDPISGHTALYWYRQSLGQGLEFLIYFQGNSAPDKSGLPSDRFSAERTGGSVSTLTIQRTQQEDSAVYLCASSLVTDYEQYFGPGTRLTVT.